The source of this TCR beta chain is a study of beta chain features in type 1 diabetes (dated by TCRdb to the late 2010s). Regarding the study in general: Mean age, gender distribution, total cell number and subset yield were not different between patients and healthy donors. Across all samples, around 100 million sorted cells were examined, and cell number per subset correlated strongly with RNA yield. The study compared TCRB repertoires of sorted circulating CD4+ T cell subsets between recently diagnosed type 1 diabetes patients and matched healthy donors. Regulatory and stem cell-like memory subsets were isolated from only 8 patients and roughly 8 healthy donors, whereas naive and central memory subsets came from all 28 donors.

Each donor gave one peripheral blood draw, averaging approximately 120 mL, which was collected into heparinised tubes. Using a panel that included CD45RO, CCR7, CD25, CD127, CD95 and CD27, naive, central memory, regulatory and stem cell-like memory CD4+ T cells were sorted on a BD FACSAria II. Every sorted population had a purity above 98%. PBMCs were separated immediately by Lymphoprep density gradient centrifugation and were stained directly, without being cultured. So that batch effects would be minimized, each experiment stained and sorted samples in pairs, pairing one healthy donor with one patient. This clone came up a few times. This clone's antigen is unknown. Per-base quality was not reported, and no clone a single base away is much larger than it. The High Capacity cDNA Reverse Transcription Kit was used to reverse transcribe all of the isolated RNA, meaning that expressed TCRB transcripts were what got sequenced. Deep immunoSEQ sequencing was applied to naive, central memory and regulatory T cell samples, giving an average of around 3.4 million total reads per sample. After sorted cells were lysed in RLT buffer, RNA was extracted with DNase-treated RNeasy Micro or Mini kits, with the choice depending on cell number. To prevent cross-contamination, each cell subset was processed individually, whereas patient and healthy donor samples were processed jointly. The immunoSEQ multiplex PCR was used to amplify TCRB sequences from cDNA, generating 87-bp fragments that spanned the CDR3 region. Amplicons were sequenced on the Illumina HiSeq platform. In the original analysis: PCR bias was corrected computationally using synthetic template baselines, and reads within Hamming distance 2 were collapsed, with unmergeable singletons discarded. By aligning reads against IMGT, V, D and J genes, CDR3 length, and insertions or deletions at six rearrangement sites were assigned. Within each subset, clonotype counts were normalized to sorted cell number, and only after that were true diversity and Gini coefficients computed with the tcR R package. The overlap coefficient, calculated on TCRB nucleotide sequences, was used to quantify repertoire sharing. TCRdb provides this immuneACCESS table in a form limited to in-frame rearrangements. Some clones are lacking; in checked studies, under half of them reflect an unresolved V gene, and why the rest are absent is not known. The DNA was the basis for D and trimming; V, J and clone size are from that table. This sample gives some 70,000 clones in total; more than 45% of them show up just once. The top ten constitute 0.7% of the sample.

Points the paper makes about the study in general: Fewer insertions and more nucleotide deletions at VDJ recombination sites were observed in patients with type 1 diabetes, implying thymic rearrangement abnormalities. HLA sub-analyses involved small numbers of individuals, so any influence of HLA type on TCRB rearrangement remained unresolved. Because cDNA rather than genomic DNA was sequenced, highly expressing activated cells could have been over-represented, although no difference in activation and CD3 levels was found between groups. The naive, central memory and regulatory TCRB repertoires appeared to resemble one another more closely among patients than among healthy donors. Shorter templates might have been favored by PCR, but patient and control samples were amplified and corrected together, so both groups would have been affected equally by any skew. A moderate but significant shortening of TCRB CDR3 length was observed in type 1 diabetes patients in all four CD4+ subsets.

CDR1 and CDR2 are read off the germline V gene as MNHEY and SVGAGI. V is cut by 0 bases and J by 6 bases, and the space between the germline ends is 4 bases. The CDR3 holds 12 amino acids from the cysteine to the phenylalanine. The sequence is cut down to CDR3 DNA, 36 bases in frame from base 1. This receptor was taken from a man aged 25-45 years with type 1 diabetes. The sequenced sample was central memory CD4+ T cells from blood. The chain was built from TRBV6-5 and TRBJ2-3; the D gene is not confidently resolved. The nucleotides are TGTGCCAGCAGTTACTCGGGCGATACGCAGTATTTT. It specifies CASSYSGDTQYF.